Here is one TCR beta chain with its context. This entry belongs to a study of cytomegalovirus exposure and HLA in healthy donors. On the study more broadly: For the approximately 400 genotyped donors, 75% to 90% fell within the Caucasian-associated ancestry cluster.

Vbeta (60) and Jbeta (13) primers were used in the PCR. In the authors' methods: In a later analysis, of tens of millions of unique beta chains, roughly 9.9 million appeared in at least two donors. Sequencing used immunoSEQ multiplex PCR; TCRdb keeps in-frame clones, though not all of them. V, J and clone size derive from that table, while D and trimming were established from the DNA sequence. The sample consists of 150,000 to 200,000 clones, around 70% of them appearing once. Germline CDR1 reads SQVTM; CDR2 reads ANQGSEA. The CDR3 spans 10 residues. V lost 7 bases, J lost 3 bases, and 6 bases lay in between.

The rearrangement uses TRBV29-1 and TRBJ2-5; D call uncertain. The clonotype was recovered from a man younger than 35 in good health and CMV-seropositive. The material sequenced was PBMCs. The CDR3: CSAGEETQYF. The DNA for the CDR3 is TGCAGCGCCGGAGAAGAGACCCAGTACTTC.